Only a few counts were recorded for the clone carrying this TCR beta chain. Antigen unknown. The source of the sample is a study of T-cell reconstitution after alpha-beta-depleted transplantation in children. Researchers prepared the TCRbeta library using unique molecular identifiers, the study reports. One entry per CDR3 protein, called by TCRdb with MiXCR from the PCR reads. Altogether about 310,000 distinct CDR3 sequences are present, around 25% being singletons, with the ten largest covering 11%. CDR1 is SGHRS and CDR2 is YFSETQ in the germline V gene. There are 16 residues in the CDR3. Trimming took 4 bases from V and 4 from J, leaving 20 bases between them. General study findings and limits: At the one-year point after transplant, T-cell counts and TCRbeta diversity were found to come mostly from T cells that had been newly produced. At around two months after transplant, the alpha-beta T cells were reportedly derived from several hundred expanded clones that came from non-depleted graft cells.

The origin of this receptor is a male patient aged 5 to 17 who had a stem cell transplant for acute lymphoblastic leukemia, so the T cells may come from the graft donor. The starting material was PBMCs, mostly from graft donor cells, obtained 180 days after TCRalphabeta/CD19-depleted stem cell transplant. The gene calls are TRBV5-1 and TRBJ1-2, with D hard to call. CDR3 coding DNA: TGCGCCAGCAGCCCCTACGGCGACCCGACCCTCTATGGCTACACCTTC. The encoded protein is CASSPYGDPTLYGYTF.